This T cell receptor (beta chain) originates from a study of shared clonotypes between healthy human individuals. On the study more broadly: The study used three CD4 naive, three CD4 memory, two CD8 naive and one CD8 memory plate per donor.

This CDR3 comprises 14 residues. V was pared by 2 bases and J by 0 bases, with 5 bases between. Germline V lookup: CDR1 SGHNT, CDR2 YENEEA. Some clones are missing from TCRdb's copy, which holds only in-frame ones; the method was immunoSEQ multiplex PCR. The sample holds 1.5 million to 2.5 million clones; over 85% are singletons and the top ten take 0.95% to 1.5%. Naive-designated CD8 cells lacked CD45RO, were positively enriched for CCR7, and omitted terminally differentiated effector memory CD45RA+ cells. All donors were healthy HIV-negative adults lacking recent acute infections or vaccinations. Material: naive CD8+ T cells sorted from blood. The TCR comes from a man aged 18 to 35 in good health. This chain connects TRBV11-3 to TRBJ2-1; D is unclear. As DNA, the CDR3 is TGTGCCAGCAGCTTATCTACCTCCTACAATGAGCAGTTCTTC. This codes for CASSLSTSYNEQFF.